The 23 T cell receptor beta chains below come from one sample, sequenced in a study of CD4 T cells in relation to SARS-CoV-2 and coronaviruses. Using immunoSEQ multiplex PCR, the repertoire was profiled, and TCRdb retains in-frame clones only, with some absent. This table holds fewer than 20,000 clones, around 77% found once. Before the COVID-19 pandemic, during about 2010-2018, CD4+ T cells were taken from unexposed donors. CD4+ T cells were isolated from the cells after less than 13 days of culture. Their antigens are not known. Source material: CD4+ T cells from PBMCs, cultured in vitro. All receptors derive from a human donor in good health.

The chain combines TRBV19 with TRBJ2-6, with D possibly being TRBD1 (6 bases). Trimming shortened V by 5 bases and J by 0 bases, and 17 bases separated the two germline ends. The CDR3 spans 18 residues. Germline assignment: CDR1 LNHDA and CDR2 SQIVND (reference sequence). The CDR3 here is CASSPLDRVVSGANVLTF. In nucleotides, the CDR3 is TGTGCCAGTAGTCCCCTGGACAGAGTAGTCTCTGGGGCCAACGTCCTGACTTTC.

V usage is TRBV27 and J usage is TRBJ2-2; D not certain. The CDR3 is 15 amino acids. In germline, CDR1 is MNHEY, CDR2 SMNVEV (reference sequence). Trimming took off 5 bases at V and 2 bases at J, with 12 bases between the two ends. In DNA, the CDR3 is TGTGCCAGCAGTCCATTAACACGAAACACCGGGGAGCTGTTTTTT. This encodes CASSPLTRNTGELFF.

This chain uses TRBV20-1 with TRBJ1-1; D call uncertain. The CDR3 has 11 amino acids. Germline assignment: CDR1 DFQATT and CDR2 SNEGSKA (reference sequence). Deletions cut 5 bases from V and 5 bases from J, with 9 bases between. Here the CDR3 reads CSASHQTEAFF. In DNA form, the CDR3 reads TGCAGTGCTTCCCACCAGACTGAAGCTTTCTTT.

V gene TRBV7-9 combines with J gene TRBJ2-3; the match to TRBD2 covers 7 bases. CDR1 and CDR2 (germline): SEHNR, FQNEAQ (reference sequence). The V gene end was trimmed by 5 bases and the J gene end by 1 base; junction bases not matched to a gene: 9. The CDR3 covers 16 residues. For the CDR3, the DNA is TGTGCCAGCAGCGCAGATGGGGGAGGGGGCACAGATACGCAGTATTTT. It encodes CASSADGGGGTDTQYF.

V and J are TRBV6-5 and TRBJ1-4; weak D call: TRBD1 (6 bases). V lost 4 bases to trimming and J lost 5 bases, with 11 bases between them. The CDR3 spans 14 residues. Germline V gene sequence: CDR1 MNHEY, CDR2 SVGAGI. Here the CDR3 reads CASSSGQLNEKLFF. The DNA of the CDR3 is TGTGCCAGCAGTTCCGGACAGTTGAATGAAAAACTGTTTTTT.

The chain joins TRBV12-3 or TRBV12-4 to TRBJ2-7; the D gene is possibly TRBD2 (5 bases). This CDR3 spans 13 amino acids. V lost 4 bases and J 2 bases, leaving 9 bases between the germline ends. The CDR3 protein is CASSSAVPYEQYF. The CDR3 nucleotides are TGTGCCAGCAGTTCAGCGGTCCCCTACGAGCAGTACTTC.

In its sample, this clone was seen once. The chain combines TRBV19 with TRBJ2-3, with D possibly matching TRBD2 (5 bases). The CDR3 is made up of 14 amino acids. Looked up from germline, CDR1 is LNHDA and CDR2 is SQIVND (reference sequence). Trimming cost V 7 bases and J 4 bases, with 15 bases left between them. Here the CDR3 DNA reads TGTGCCAGTAACGGCGCCAGCGGCCCAGATACGCAGTATTTT. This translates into CASNGASGPDTQYF.

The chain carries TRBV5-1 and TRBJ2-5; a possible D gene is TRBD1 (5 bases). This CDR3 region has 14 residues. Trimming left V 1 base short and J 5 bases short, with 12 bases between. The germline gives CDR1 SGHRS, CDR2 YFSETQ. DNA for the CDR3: TGCGCCAGCAGCTTGAGGGGTATGAGGGAGACCCAGTACTTC. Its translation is CASSLRGMRETQYF.

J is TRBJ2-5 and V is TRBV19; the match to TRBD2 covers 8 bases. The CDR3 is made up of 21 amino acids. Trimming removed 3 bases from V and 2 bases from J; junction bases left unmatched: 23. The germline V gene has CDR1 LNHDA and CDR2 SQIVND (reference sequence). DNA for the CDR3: TGTGCCAGTAGTATCGCGACTAGCGTTAGGTTGTTGGACAAAAGACAAGAGACCCAGTACTTC. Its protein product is CASSIATSVRLLDKRQETQYF.

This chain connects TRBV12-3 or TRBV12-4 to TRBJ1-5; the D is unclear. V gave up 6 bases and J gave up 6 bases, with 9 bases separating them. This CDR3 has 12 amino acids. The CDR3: CASSQPSQPQHF. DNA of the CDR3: TGTGCCAGCAGCCAACCATCTCAGCCCCAGCATTTT.

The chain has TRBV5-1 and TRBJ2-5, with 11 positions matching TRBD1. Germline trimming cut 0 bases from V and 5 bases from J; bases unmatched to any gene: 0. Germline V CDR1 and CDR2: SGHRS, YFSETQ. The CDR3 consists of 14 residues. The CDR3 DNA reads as TGCGCCAGCAGCTTGGGGACAGGGGGCGAGACCCAGTACTTC. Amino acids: CASSLGTGGETQYF.

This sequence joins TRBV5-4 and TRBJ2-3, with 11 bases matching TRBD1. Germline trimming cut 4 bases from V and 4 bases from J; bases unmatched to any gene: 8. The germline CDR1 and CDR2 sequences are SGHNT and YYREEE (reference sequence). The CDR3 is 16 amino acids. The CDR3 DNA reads TGTGCCAGCAGCACTAGGACAGGGGGCTTGGCAGATACGCAGTATTTT. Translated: CASSTRTGGLADTQYF. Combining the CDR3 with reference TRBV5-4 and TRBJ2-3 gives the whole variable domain ETGVTQSPTHLIKTRGQQVTLRCSSQSGHNTVSWYQQALGQGPQFIFQYYREEENGRGNFPPRFSGLQFPNYSSELNVNALELDDSALYLCASSTRTGGLADTQYFGPGTRLTVL.

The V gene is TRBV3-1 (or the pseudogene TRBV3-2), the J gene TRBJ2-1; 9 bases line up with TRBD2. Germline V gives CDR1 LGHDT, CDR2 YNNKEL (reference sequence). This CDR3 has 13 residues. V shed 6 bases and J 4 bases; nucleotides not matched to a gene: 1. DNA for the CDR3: TGTGCCAGCAGGGGACTAGCTTACAATGAGCAGTTCTTC. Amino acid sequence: CASRGLAYNEQFF.

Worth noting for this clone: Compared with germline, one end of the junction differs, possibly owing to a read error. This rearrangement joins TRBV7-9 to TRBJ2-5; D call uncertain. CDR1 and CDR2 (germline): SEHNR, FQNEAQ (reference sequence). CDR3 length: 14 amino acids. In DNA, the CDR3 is TGTGCCAGCAGCTCCTCTGCCTACCAGGAGACCCAGTACTTC. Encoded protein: CASSSSAYQETQYF.

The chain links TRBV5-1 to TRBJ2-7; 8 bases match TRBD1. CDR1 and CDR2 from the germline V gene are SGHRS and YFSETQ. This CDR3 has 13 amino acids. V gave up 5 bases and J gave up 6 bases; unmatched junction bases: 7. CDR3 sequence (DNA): TGCGCCAGCAGTTCACGACAGGGGCCCGAGCAGTACTTC. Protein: CASSSRQGPEQYF.

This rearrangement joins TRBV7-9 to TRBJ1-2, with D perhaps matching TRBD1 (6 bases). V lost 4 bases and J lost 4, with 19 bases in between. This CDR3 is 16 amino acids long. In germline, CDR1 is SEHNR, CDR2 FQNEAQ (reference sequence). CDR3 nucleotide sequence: TGTGCCAGCAGCTCCCCCCGACCAGGGGACGGCTATGGCTACACCTTC. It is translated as CASSSPRPGDGYGYTF.

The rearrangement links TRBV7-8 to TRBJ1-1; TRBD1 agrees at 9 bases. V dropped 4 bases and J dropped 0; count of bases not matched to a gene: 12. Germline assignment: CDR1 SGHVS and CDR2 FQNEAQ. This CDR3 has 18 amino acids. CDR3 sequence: CASSSPRDRAIMNTEAFF. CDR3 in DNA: TGTGCCAGCAGCTCCCCCCGGGACAGGGCCATCATGAACACTGAAGCTTTCTTT.

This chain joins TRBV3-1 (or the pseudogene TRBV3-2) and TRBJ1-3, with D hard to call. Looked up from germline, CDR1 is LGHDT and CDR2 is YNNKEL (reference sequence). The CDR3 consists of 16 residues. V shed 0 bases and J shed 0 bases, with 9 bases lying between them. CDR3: CASSQEKQSSGNTIYF. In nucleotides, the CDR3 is TGTGCCAGCAGCCAAGAGAAGCAGAGCTCTGGAAACACCATATATTTT.

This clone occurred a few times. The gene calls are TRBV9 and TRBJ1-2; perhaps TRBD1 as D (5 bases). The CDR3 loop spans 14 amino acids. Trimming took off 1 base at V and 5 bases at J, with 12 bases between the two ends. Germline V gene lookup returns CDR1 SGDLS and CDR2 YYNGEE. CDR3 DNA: TGTGCCAGCAGCGTATCTAGGGACGGATATGGCTACACCTTC. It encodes CASSVSRDGYGYTF.

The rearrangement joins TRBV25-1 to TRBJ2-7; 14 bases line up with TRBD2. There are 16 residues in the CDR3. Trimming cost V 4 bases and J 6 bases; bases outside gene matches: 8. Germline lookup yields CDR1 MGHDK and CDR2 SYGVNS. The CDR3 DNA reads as TGTGCCAGCAGTGTCCTGACTAGCGGGAGGGAGGGCGAGCAGTACTTC. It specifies CASSVLTSGREGEQYF.

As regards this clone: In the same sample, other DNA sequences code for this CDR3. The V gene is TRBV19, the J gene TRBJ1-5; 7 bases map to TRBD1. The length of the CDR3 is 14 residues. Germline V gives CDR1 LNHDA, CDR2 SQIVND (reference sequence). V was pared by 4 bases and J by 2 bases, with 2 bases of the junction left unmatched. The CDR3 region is CASSRQGGNQPQHF. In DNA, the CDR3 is TGTGCCAGTAGTAGACAGGGCGGCAATCAGCCCCAGCATTTT.

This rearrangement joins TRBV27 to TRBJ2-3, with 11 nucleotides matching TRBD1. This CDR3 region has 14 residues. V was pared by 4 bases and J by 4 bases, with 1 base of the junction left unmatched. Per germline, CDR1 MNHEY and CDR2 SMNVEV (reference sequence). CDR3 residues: CASSWTGGADTQYF. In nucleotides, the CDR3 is TGTGCCAGCAGTTGGACAGGGGGCGCAGATACGCAGTATTTT.

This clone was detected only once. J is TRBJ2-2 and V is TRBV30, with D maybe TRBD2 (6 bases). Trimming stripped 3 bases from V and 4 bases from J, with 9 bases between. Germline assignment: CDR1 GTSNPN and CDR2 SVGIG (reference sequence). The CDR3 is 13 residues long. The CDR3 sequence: CAWRRDFTGELFF. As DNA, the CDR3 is TGTGCCTGGAGACGGGACTTCACCGGGGAGCTGTTTTTT. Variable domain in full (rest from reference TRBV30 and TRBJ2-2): SQTIHQWPATLVQPVGSPLSLECTVEGTSNPNLYWYRQAAGRGLQLLFYSVGIGQISSEVPQNLSASRPQDRQFILSSKKLLLSDSGFYLCAWRRDFTGELFFGEGSRLTVL.